Listed below are T cell receptor beta chains from one sample, sequenced in a study of molecular identifiers for immune sequencing clone quantification. TCRdb reprocessed the PCR reads with MiXCR, giving one entry per CDR3 protein. The sample carries just under 20,000 distinct CDR3 sequences, about a fifth recorded once. The sample comprised naive CD8+ T cells from blood, with Jurkat cell RNA spiked in. All receptors derive from a human donor in good health. Some libraries in this study had Jurkat cell RNA spiked in. CDR3s leave out the opening cysteine and the closing phenylalanine or tryptophan. Fields, in order: clone size, V gene, J gene, CDR3 protein. Size values are once, few and many counts, or a class for expanded clones, and some rows have none.

>many|TRBV15|TRBJ2-3
ATSRDDRLTDTQY
>medium-sized|TRBV11-1|TRBJ2-1
ASSLVRGTIEQF
>medium-sized|TRBV9|TRBJ2-7
ASSGRDRGYEQY
>NA|TRBV29-1|TRBJ2-7
SVKDYEQY
>NA|TRBV7-8|TRBJ2-5
ASSLVLAGGEETQY
>NA|TRBV28|TRBJ2-3
ASSPRTSGTDTQY
>many|TRBV6-2/TRBV6-3|TRBJ2-1
ASSYSGISRTSSRNEQF
>many|TRBV7-8|TRBJ2-7
ASSLGSYEQY
>medium-sized|TRBV28|TRBJ2-4
ASSWGLEENIQY
>many|TRBV28|TRBJ2-6
ASSFGGANVLT
>medium-sized|TRBV6-5|TRBJ2-2
ASSWIAGAELF
>many|TRBV6-2/TRBV6-3|TRBJ1-5
ASSYPGRGNQPQH
>medium-sized|TRBV19|TRBJ1-5
ASSIPLGNQPQH
>medium-sized|TRBV7-8|TRBJ1-5
ASSLSVSNQPQH
>many|TRBV7-3|TRBJ2-7
ASSLIRARKSYEQY
>NA|TRBV23-1|TRBJ2-4
ASSTPGQLAKNIQY
>medium-sized|TRBV5-1|TRBJ1-2
ASSTAQVGDIGYT
>NA|TRBV24-1|TRBJ2-7
ATSDLGSYEQY
>many|TRBV7-9|TRBJ2-1
ASSRPGQGAHDEQF
>many|TRBV29-1|TRBJ2-7
SAKNTAGEEQY